Listed below are T cell receptor beta chains from one sample, sequenced in a study of T-cell memory formation after mild COVID-19. MiXCR, applied by TCRdb to the 5' RACE reads, yields one record per CDR3 protein. The sample lists 500,000 to 550,000 distinct CDR3 sequences, roughly 20% occurring once. The sequencing input was PBMCs or a T cell subset sorted from them (not recorded which). The receptors derive from an adult woman who had mild COVID-19 (a few samples of this study predate the infection). Cell type and time point are not known. Each CDR3 is given with its conserved first and last residue. The order of the fields is V gene, J gene, D gene, clone size, CDR3 protein, CDR3 DNA. D genes are given only for firm matches. Clone size is given for some rows only: seen once, a few or many times, or a class if the clone is expanded.

v_call: TRBV27
j_call: TRBJ2-2
d_call: NA
clone_size: few
cdr3_aa: CASSIGQTNTGELFF
cdr3_nt: TGTGCCAGCAGTATAGGACAGACGAACACCGGGGAGCTGTTTTTT

v_call: TRBV14
j_call: TRBJ2-5
d_call: TRBD1
clone_size: few
cdr3_aa: CASSPRTGVQETQYF
cdr3_nt: TGTGCCAGCAGCCCCCGGACAGGGGTTCAAGAGACCCAGTACTTC

v_call: TRBV4-1
j_call: TRBJ2-7
d_call: NA
clone_size: few
cdr3_aa: CASSQVMEGSYEQYF
cdr3_nt: TGCGCCAGCAGCCAAGTGATGGAAGGCTCCTACGAGCAGTACTTC

v_call: TRBV24-1
j_call: TRBJ2-7
d_call: NA
clone_size: NA
cdr3_aa: CATSDARRGPASGQYF
cdr3_nt: TGTGCCACCAGTGATGCCCGCCGGGGGCCCGCTTCCGGGCAGTACTTC

v_call: TRBV20-1
j_call: TRBJ1-2
d_call: NA
clone_size: few
cdr3_aa: CSGAALRYGYTF
cdr3_nt: TGCAGTGGGGCAGCCCTTAGATATGGCTACACCTTC

v_call: TRBV30
j_call: TRBJ1-1
d_call: NA
clone_size: NA
cdr3_aa: CAWKKRVGAFF
cdr3_nt: TGTGCCTGGAAGAAGAGGGTGGGAGCTTTCTTT

v_call: TRBV15
j_call: TRBJ2-5
d_call: NA
clone_size: NA
cdr3_aa: CATSRLGGSILLETQYF
cdr3_nt: TGTGCCACCAGCCGACTAGGTGGGAGTATCTTATTAGAGACCCAGTACTTC

v_call: TRBV12-3/TRBV12-4
j_call: TRBJ2-1
d_call: NA
clone_size: NA
cdr3_aa: CASSRGNFGEQFF
cdr3_nt: TGTGCCAGCAGTCGCGGAAACTTCGGGGAGCAGTTCTTC

v_call: TRBV4-1
j_call: TRBJ2-7
d_call: NA
clone_size: few
cdr3_aa: CASSPGEGPYEQYF
cdr3_nt: TGCGCCAGCAGCCCAGGGGAGGGACCCTACGAGCAGTACTTC

v_call: TRBV20-1
j_call: TRBJ2-5
d_call: NA
clone_size: NA
cdr3_aa: CSAPLGDETQYF
cdr3_nt: TGCAGTGCCCCGCTAGGTGACGAGACCCAGTACTTC

v_call: TRBV18
j_call: TRBJ2-2
d_call: NA
clone_size: NA
cdr3_aa: CASSPRIRNTGELFF
cdr3_nt: TGTGCCAGCTCACCACGAATACGAAACACCGGGGAGCTGTTTTTT

v_call: TRBV18
j_call: TRBJ2-4
d_call: NA
clone_size: NA
cdr3_aa: CASSPPQPKNIQYF
cdr3_nt: TGTGCCAGCTCACCACCGCAGCCCAAAAACATTCAGTACTTC

v_call: TRBV4-1
j_call: TRBJ2-7
d_call: TRBD1
clone_size: NA
cdr3_aa: CASSQGTGIYEQYF
cdr3_nt: TGCGCCAGCAGCCAAGGGACAGGTATCTACGAGCAGTACTTC

v_call: TRBV7-8
j_call: TRBJ2-2
d_call: TRBD2
clone_size: NA
cdr3_aa: CASSSGLAGANTGELFF
cdr3_nt: TGTGCCAGCAGCTCCGGACTAGCGGGAGCGAACACCGGGGAGCTGTTTTTT

v_call: TRBV5-4
j_call: TRBJ1-1
d_call: NA
clone_size: few
cdr3_aa: CASSLGSRGAGTEAFF
cdr3_nt: TGTGCCAGCAGCTTGGGCTCGAGGGGCGCGGGCACTGAAGCTTTCTTT

v_call: TRBV7-6
j_call: TRBJ2-7
d_call: NA
clone_size: NA
cdr3_aa: CASSLGQESSYEQYF
cdr3_nt: TGTGCCAGCAGCTTAGGACAGGAAAGCTCCTACGAGCAGTACTTC

v_call: TRBV5-1
j_call: TRBJ2-3
d_call: TRBD2
clone_size: NA
cdr3_aa: CASSELAGYSTDTQYF
cdr3_nt: TGCGCCAGCAGCGAATTAGCGGGGTATAGCACAGATACGCAGTATTTT

v_call: TRBV14
j_call: TRBJ2-2
d_call: NA
clone_size: few
cdr3_aa: CASSPQYGGQNTGELFF
cdr3_nt: TGTGCCAGCAGCCCCCAATACGGGGGACAGAACACCGGGGAGCTGTTTTTT

v_call: TRBV18
j_call: TRBJ1-6
d_call: NA
clone_size: NA
cdr3_aa: CASSPVNPGGAESPLHF
cdr3_nt: TGTGCCAGCTCACCTGTAAACCCGGGGGGTGCGGAGTCACCCCTCCACTTT

v_call: TRBV7-2
j_call: TRBJ2-3
d_call: TRBD2
clone_size: NA
cdr3_aa: CASSLGGGRSTDTQYF
cdr3_nt: TGTGCCAGCAGCTTAGGGGGCGGGAGGAGCACAGATACGCAGTATTTT

v_call: TRBV12-3/TRBV12-4
j_call: TRBJ2-3
d_call: NA
clone_size: many
cdr3_aa: CASSLAGHTDTQYF
cdr3_nt: TGTGCCAGCAGTTTAGCGGGACACACAGATACGCAGTATTTT

v_call: TRBV5-5
j_call: TRBJ1-6
d_call: NA
clone_size: few
cdr3_aa: CASSFLLDNSPLHF
cdr3_nt: TGTGCCAGCAGCTTCCTCCTAGATAATTCACCCCTCCACTTT

v_call: TRBV9
j_call: TRBJ2-7
d_call: TRBD2
clone_size: NA
cdr3_aa: CASSPTTGTNFYEQYF
cdr3_nt: TGTGCCAGCAGCCCAACAACCGGGACTAACTTTTACGAGCAGTACTTC

v_call: TRBV15
j_call: TRBJ2-1
d_call: TRBD2
clone_size: few
cdr3_aa: CATSTAGTGGSYNEQFF
cdr3_nt: TGTGCCACCAGCACTGCCGGGACGGGGGGCTCCTACAATGAGCAGTTCTTC

v_call: TRBV20-1
j_call: TRBJ2-1
d_call: NA
clone_size: NA
cdr3_aa: CSARRGGFPEQFF
cdr3_nt: TGCAGTGCTAGAAGGGGGGGCTTCCCCGAGCAGTTCTTC

v_call: TRBV4-1
j_call: TRBJ2-7
d_call: NA
clone_size: NA
cdr3_aa: CASSQERSLPYEQYF
cdr3_nt: TGCGCCAGCAGCCAAGAACGCAGCCTGCCCTACGAGCAGTACTTC

v_call: TRBV9
j_call: TRBJ1-1
d_call: NA
clone_size: NA
cdr3_aa: CASSEAGTVMNTEAFF
cdr3_nt: TGTGCCAGCAGCGAAGCTGGCACCGTAATGAACACTGAAGCTTTCTTT

v_call: TRBV4-1
j_call: TRBJ2-7
d_call: NA
clone_size: once
cdr3_aa: CASSQDPPTGISYEQYF
cdr3_nt: TGCGCCAGCAGCCAAGACCCGCCCACAGGGATTTCCTACGAGCAGTACTTC